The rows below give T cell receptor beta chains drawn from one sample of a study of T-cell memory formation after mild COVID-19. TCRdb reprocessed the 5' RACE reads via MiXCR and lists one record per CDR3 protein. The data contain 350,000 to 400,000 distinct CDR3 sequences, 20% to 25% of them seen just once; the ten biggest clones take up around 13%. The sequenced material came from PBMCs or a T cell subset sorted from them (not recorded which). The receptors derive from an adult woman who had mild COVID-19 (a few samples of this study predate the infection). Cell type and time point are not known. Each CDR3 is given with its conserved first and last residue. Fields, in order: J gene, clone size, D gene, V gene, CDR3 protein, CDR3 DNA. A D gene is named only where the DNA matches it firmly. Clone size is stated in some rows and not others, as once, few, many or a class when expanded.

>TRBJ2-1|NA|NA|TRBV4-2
CASSQGATGNEQFF
TGTGCCAGCAGCCAAGGGGCAACGGGCAATGAGCAGTTCTTC
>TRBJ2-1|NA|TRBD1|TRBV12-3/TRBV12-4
CASTPTGNEQFF
TGTGCCAGCACCCCGACAGGGAATGAGCAGTTCTTC
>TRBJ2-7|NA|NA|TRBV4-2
CASSQAASSSYEQYF
TGTGCCAGCAGCCAAGCAGCTTCTAGCTCCTACGAGCAGTACTTC
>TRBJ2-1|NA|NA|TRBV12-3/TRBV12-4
CASRATLGSGDTEQFF
TGTGCCAGCAGGGCTACCCTCGGGTCGGGGGACACTGAGCAGTTCTTC
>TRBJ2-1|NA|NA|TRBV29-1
CSVTFDRPVNNEQFF
TGCAGCGTTACCTTCGACAGACCGGTTAACAATGAGCAGTTCTTC
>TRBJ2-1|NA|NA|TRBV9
CASSVGGLDDEQFF
TGTGCCAGCAGCGTTGGGGGACTTGACGATGAGCAGTTCTTC
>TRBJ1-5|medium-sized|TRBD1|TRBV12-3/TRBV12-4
CASSLTTGVGFQPQHF
TGTGCCAGCAGTTTAACGACAGGGGTGGGGTTTCAGCCCCAGCATTTT
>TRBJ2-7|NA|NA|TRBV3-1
CASSQESRDISYEQYF
TGTGCCAGCAGCCAAGAGTCTAGAGACATTTCCTACGAGCAGTACTTC
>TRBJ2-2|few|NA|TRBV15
CATSNPGELFF
TGTGCCACCAGCAATCCCGGGGAGCTGTTTTTT
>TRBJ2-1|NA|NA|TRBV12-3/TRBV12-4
CASSLSALEQFF
TGTGCCAGCAGTTTGAGCGCGTTAGAGCAGTTCTTC
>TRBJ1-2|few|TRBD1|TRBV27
CASSPNRGHYGYTF
TGTGCCAGCAGTCCAAACAGGGGGCACTATGGCTACACCTTC
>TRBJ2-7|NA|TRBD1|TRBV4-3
CASSAWTGPYEQYF
TGCGCCAGCAGCGCTTGGACAGGCCCCTACGAGCAGTACTTC
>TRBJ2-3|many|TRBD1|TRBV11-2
CASSLGRGPVDTQYF
TGTGCCAGCAGCTTAGGAAGGGGGCCTGTAGATACGCAGTATTTT
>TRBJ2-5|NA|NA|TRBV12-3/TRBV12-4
CASSGSGTAQETQYF
TGTGCCAGCAGCGGCTCCGGAACAGCACAAGAGACACAGTACTTC
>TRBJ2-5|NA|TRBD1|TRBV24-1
CATSDIAPGTDQETQYF
TGTGCCACCAGTGATATCGCTCCCGGGACAGACCAAGAGACCCAGTACTTC
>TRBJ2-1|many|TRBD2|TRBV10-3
CAISTSGGMNEQFF
TGTGCCATCAGCACTAGCGGGGGAATGAATGAGCAGTTCTTC
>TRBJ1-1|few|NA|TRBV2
CASSLRDVTEAFF
TGTGCCAGCAGCCTCCGGGACGTCACTGAAGCTTTCTTT
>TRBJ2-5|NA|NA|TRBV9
CASSVQTGDTGETQYF
TGTGCCAGCAGCGTCCAGACCGGGGACACAGGAGAGACCCAGTACTTC
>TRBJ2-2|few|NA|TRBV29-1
CSVSGMGGELFF
TGCAGCGTTTCTGGTATGGGCGGGGAGCTGTTTTTT
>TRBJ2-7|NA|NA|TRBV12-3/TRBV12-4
CASSPIWGTSPGEQYF
TGTGCCAGCAGTCCCATCTGGGGGACTTCCCCTGGCGAGCAGTACTTC
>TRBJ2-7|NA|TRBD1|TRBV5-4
CASSWDRVGSYEQYF
TGTGCCAGCAGCTGGGACAGGGTCGGATCCTACGAGCAGTACTTC
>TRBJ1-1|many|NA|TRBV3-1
CASSPLTGNTEAFF
TGTGCCAGCAGCCCCTTGACAGGGAACACTGAAGCTTTCTTT
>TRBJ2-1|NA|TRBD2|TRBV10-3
CAISVLGASGSIGDEQFF
TGTGCCATCAGTGTTTTAGGAGCTAGCGGGAGTATCGGTGATGAGCAGTTCTTC
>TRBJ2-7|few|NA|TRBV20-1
CSARDGYLVEQYF
TGCAGTGCAAGGGACGGGTACCTAGTCGAGCAGTACTTC
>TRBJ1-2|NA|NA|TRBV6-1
CARSTGKNYGYTF
TGTGCCAGGTCAACAGGGAAAAACTATGGCTACACCTTC
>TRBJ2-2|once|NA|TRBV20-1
CSARDVKLALANTGELFF
TGCAGTGCTAGAGATGTAAAACTAGCACTTGCGAACACCGGGGAGCTGTTTTTT
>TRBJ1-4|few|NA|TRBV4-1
CASSHPRAGGEKLFF
TGCGCCAGCAGCCACCCCAGGGCGGGAGGTGAAAAACTGTTTTTT
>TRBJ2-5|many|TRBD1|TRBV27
CATWSGTGYQETQYF
TGTGCCACTTGGTCCGGGACAGGGTATCAAGAGACCCAGTACTTC
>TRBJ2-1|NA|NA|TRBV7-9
CASSLIGVGDEQFF
TGTGCCAGCAGCTTAATAGGTGTTGGGGATGAGCAGTTCTTC
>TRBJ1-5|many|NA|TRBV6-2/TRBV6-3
CASRISNQPQHF
TGTGCCAGCAGAATTAGCAATCAGCCCCAGCATTTT
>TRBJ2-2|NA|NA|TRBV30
CAWGPGTLTGELFF
TGTGCCTGGGGGCCCGGGACCCTAACCGGGGAGCTGTTTTTT
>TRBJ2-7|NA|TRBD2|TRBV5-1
CASSLPNLAGGNSYEQYF
TGCGCCAGCAGCTTACCCAATCTAGCGGGAGGAAACTCCTACGAGCAGTACTTC
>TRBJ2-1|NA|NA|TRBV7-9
CASSRFNEQFF
TGTGCCAGCAGCAGGTTCAATGAGCAGTTCTTC
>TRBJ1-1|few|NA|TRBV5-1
CASSFHTGRMNTEAFF
TGCGCCAGCAGCTTCCACACAGGGCGGATGAACACTGAAGCTTTCTTT
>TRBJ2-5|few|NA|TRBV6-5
CASSPPLGDSGTQYF
TGTGCCAGCAGTCCCCCCTTGGGAGACTCGGGGACCCAGTACTTC
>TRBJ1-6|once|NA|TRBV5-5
CASSAGVGGWNSPLHF
TGTGCCAGCAGCGCCGGTGTAGGGGGATGGAATTCACCCCTCCACTTT
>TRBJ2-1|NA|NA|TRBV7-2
CASSLIHEQFF
TGTGCCAGCAGCTTAATTCATGAGCAGTTCTTC
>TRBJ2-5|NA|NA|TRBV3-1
CASSHRRLQETQYF
TGTGCCAGCAGCCATAGGCGCCTCCAAGAGACCCAGTACTTC
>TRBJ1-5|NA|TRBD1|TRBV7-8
CASSSDRGRSQPQHF
TGTGCCAGCAGCTCAGACAGGGGTAGAAGCCAGCCCCAGCATTTT
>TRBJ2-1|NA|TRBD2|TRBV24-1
CATSDHGGAFNEQFF
TGTGCCACCAGTGATCACGGGGGGGCCTTCAATGAGCAGTTCTTC
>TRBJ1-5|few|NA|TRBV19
CASSGGDQPQHF
TGTGCCAGTAGTGGTGGGGATCAGCCCCAGCATTTT
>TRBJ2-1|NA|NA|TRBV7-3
CASSPVGLPYNEQFF
TGTGCCAGCAGCCCCGTCGGGCTTCCCTACAATGAGCAGTTCTTC
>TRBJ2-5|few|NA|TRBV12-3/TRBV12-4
CASSQQTAWQETQYF
TGTGCCAGCAGCCAACAGACTGCCTGGCAAGAGACCCAGTACTTC
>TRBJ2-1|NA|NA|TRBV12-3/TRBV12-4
CASSFRSGYNEQFF
TGTGCCAGCAGTTTCCGATCCGGGTACAATGAGCAGTTCTTC
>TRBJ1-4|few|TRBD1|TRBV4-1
CASSQGPHRGTNEKLFF
TGCGCCAGCAGCCAAGGTCCCCACAGGGGGACTAATGAAAAACTGTTTTTT
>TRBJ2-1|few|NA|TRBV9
CASSGEQSWEQFF
TGTGCCAGCAGCGGAGAGCAGTCTTGGGAGCAGTTCTTC
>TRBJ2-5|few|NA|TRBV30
CAWSVWRETQYF
TGTGCCTGGAGTGTATGGCGGGAGACCCAGTACTTC
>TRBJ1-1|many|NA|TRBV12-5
CASGRGVGKTEAFF
TGTGCTAGTGGCCGAGGGGTCGGAAAGACTGAAGCTTTCTTT
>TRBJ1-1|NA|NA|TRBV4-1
CASSQDRQETNTEAFF
TGCGCCAGCAGCCAAGATCGGCAGGAAACGAACACTGAAGCTTTCTTT
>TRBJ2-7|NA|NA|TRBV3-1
CASSAYYEQYF
TGTGCCAGCAGCGCCTACTACGAGCAGTACTTC
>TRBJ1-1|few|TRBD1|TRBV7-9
CASSQGTGISTEAFF
TGTGCCAGCAGCCAAGGGACAGGGATCTCTACTGAAGCTTTCTTT
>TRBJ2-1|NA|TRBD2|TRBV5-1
CASSLVAGGVDEQFF
TGCGCCAGCAGCTTGGTAGCGGGAGGGGTCGATGAGCAGTTCTTC
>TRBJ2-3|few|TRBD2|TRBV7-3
CASSPMASGGPHF
TGTGCCAGCAGCCCGATGGCGAGCGGGGGCCCGCATTTT
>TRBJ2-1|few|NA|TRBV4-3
CASSQDPGGASSYNEQFF
TGCGCCAGCAGCCAAGATCCTGGCGGCGCGAGCTCCTACAATGAGCAGTTCTTC
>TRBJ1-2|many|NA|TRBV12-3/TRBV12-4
CASSLQGGYGYTF
TGTGCCAGCAGTTTACAGGGTGGCTATGGCTACACCTTC
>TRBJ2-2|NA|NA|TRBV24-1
CATSDMKDTYTGELFF
TGTGCCACCAGTGACATGAAGGACACCTACACCGGGGAGCTGTTTTTT
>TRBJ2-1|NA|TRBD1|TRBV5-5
CASSGQGGGYNEQFF
TGTGCCAGCAGCGGACAGGGGGGCGGCTACAATGAGCAGTTCTTC
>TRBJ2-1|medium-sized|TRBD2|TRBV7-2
CASSSTSGQYNEQFF
TGTGCCAGCAGCTCGACTAGCGGGCAGTACAATGAGCAGTTCTTC
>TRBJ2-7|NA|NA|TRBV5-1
CASSLGASASYEQYF
TGCGCCAGCAGCTTGGGGGCTAGCGCCTCCTACGAGCAGTACTTC
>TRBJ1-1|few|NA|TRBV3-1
CASSQHQGKAEAFF
TGTGCCAGCAGCCAACACCAGGGAAAGGCTGAAGCTTTCTTT